The 14 T cell receptor beta chains below were found in one sample sequenced in a study of T cell responses to AZD1222 COVID-19 vaccine. Measured with immunoSEQ multiplex PCR; TCRdb has only the in-frame clones, and not every one. The data hold about 180,000 clones, with roughly 88% observed a single time. The sample here was peripheral blood, taken 28 days after the second AZD1222 dose. These receptors came from an adult who received the AZD1222 COVID-19 vaccine.

The V gene is TRBV19, the J gene TRBJ2-7; 9 positions match TRBD1. The ends lost 6 bases at V and 7 bases at J; junction bases unmatched: 13. Looked up from germline, CDR1 is LNHDA and CDR2 is SQIVND (reference sequence). CDR3 length: 15 amino acids. This CDR3 reads CASRKGDRVFSEQYF. CDR3 bases: TGTGCCAGTAGGAAAGGGGACAGGGTTTTCTCGGAGCAGTACTTC.

The chain recombines TRBV5-1 with TRBJ2-4; 12 bases are shared with TRBD2. The CDR3 is made up of 19 amino acids. Germline lookup yields CDR1 SGHRS and CDR2 YFSETQ. The junction had 8 bases not matched to a gene; V was cut back by 0 bases and J by 1 base. The CDR3 loop reads CASSLALAGGPFAKNIQYF. In nucleotides, the CDR3 is TGCGCCAGCAGCTTGGCTCTAGCGGGGGGGCCATTTGCCAAAAACATTCAGTACTTC.

The J gene is TRBJ1-5, the V gene TRBV4-1; weak D call: TRBD1 (6 bases). The CDR3 contains 16 residues. Trimming removed 1 base from V and 7 bases from J, with 17 bases in between. Germline CDR1 MGHRA, CDR2 YSYEKL. CDR3 sequence: CASSQGLNQGNQPQHF. CDR3 DNA sequence: TGCGCCAGCAGCCAAGGATTGAACCAGGGGAACCAGCCCCAGCATTTT.

The rearrangement links TRBV30 to TRBJ1-3, with D perhaps TRBD1 (5 bases). The CDR3 totals 14 residues. The germline V and J ends were trimmed by 2 bases and 0 bases, with 8 bases remaining between them. The germline V gene encodes CDR1 GTSNPN and CDR2 SVGIG (reference sequence). In DNA, the CDR3 is TGTGCCTGGAGTCACAGGAACTCTGGAAACACCATATATTTT. Protein product: CAWSHRNSGNTIYF.

The chain's CDR3 is CASSEYKASFSTDTQYF. CDR3 sequence (DNA): TGTGCCAGCAGTGAATATAAAGCGTCATTTAGCACAGATACGCAGTATTTT. The chain is built from TRBV25-1 and TRBJ2-3; D not resolved. Germline-derived CDR1 and CDR2 are MGHDK and SYGVNS. V gave up 0 bases and J gave up 0 bases, with 13 bases separating them. The CDR3 is made up of 17 amino acids.

This clone showed up just once. The rearrangement uses TRBV19 and TRBJ1-4; D remains unclear. The length of the CDR3 is 14 residues. V lost 3 bases to trimming and J lost 0 bases, with 5 bases between them. Germline-derived CDR1 and CDR2 are LNHDA and SQIVND (reference sequence). CDR3: CASSIMATNEKLFF. CDR3 sequence (DNA): TGTGCCAGTAGTATTATGGCAACTAATGAAAAACTGTTTTTT.

The chain links TRBV5-4 to TRBJ2-1; TRBD2 matches at 8 bases. Germline values: CDR1 SGHNT, CDR2 YYREEE (reference sequence). J lost 8 bases, V lost 4 bases, and 8 bases had no gene match. The CDR3 contains 14 residues. The CDR3 loop is CASSRPAGAHEQFF. The CDR3 DNA is TGTGCCAGCAGCCGGCCAGCGGGGGCACATGAGCAGTTCTTC. Full variable domain (outside the CDR3, taken from reference TRBV5-4 and TRBJ2-1): ETGVTQSPTHLIKTRGQQVTLRCSSQSGHNTVSWYQQALGQGPQFIFQYYREEENGRGNFPPRFSGLQFPNYSSELNVNALELDDSALYLCASSRPAGAHEQFFGPGTRLTVL.

The chain uses TRBV30 and TRBJ1-6; 9 positions match TRBD1. V trimming: 5 bases; J trimming: 5 bases; junction bases outside the gene matches: 4. Germline assignment: CDR1 GTSNPN and CDR2 SVGIG (reference sequence). The CDR3 runs to 14 residues. CDR3 sequence reads: CAWARDRDNSPLHF. In nucleotides, the CDR3 is TGTGCCTGGGCCCGGGACAGGGATAATTCACCCCTCCACTTT.

V gene TRBV4-1 combines with J gene TRBJ2-7, with D possibly TRBD1 on 6 matching bases. Germline V gene data show CDR1 as MGHRA and CDR2 as YSYEKL. The V end lost 4 bases, the J end lost 2 bases, and 12 bases lay between the germline ends. The CDR3 is made up of 14 amino acids. CDR3 nucleotide sequence: TGCGCCAGCAGCCGGGATAGACAGGCCTACGAGCAGTACTTC. This translates into CASSRDRQAYEQYF.

The chain employs TRBV5-1 and TRBJ2-7; 10 bases match TRBD1. The CDR3 runs 16 residues. Germline-derived CDR1 and CDR2 are SGHRS and YFSETQ. After removal of 0 bases from V and 5 bases from J, the junction contained 8 bases not matched to a gene. The CDR3 is CASSLAPRGQGNEQYF. The CDR3 DNA reads TGCGCCAGCAGCTTGGCCCCCCGGGGACAGGGGAACGAGCAGTACTTC.

The chain is built from TRBV10-3 and TRBJ1-4, with TRBD1 identical over 9 bases. Trimming cost V 7 bases and J 4 bases; bases outside gene matches: 4. This CDR3 has 14 residues. CDR1 and CDR2 from the germline V gene are ENHRY and SYGVKD. This chain's CDR3 is CAIKTGGINEKLFF. The CDR3 nucleotides are TGTGCCATCAAGACAGGGGGAATTAATGAAAAACTGTTTTTT.

J is TRBJ2-1 and V is TRBV7-3; D uncertain. Trimming shortened V by 0 bases and J by 2 bases, and 17 bases separated the two germline ends. Per the germline V gene, CDR1 is SGHTA and CDR2 is FQGTGA. This CDR3 spans 18 amino acids. CDR3 nucleotides: TGTGCCAGCAGCTTAACACCCCTCACGAAACCAACCTACAATGAGCAGTTCTTC. Translation gives CASSLTPLTKPTYNEQFF.

This chain links TRBV5-1 with TRBJ1-1; 10 nucleotides line up with TRBD1. V lost 4 bases and J lost 4; bases outside the gene matches: 4. Germline CDR1 SGHRS, CDR2 YFSETQ. CDR3 length equals 14 residues. The CDR3 protein is CASSTDRGTTEAFF. DNA for the CDR3: TGCGCCAGCAGCACGGACAGGGGGACCACTGAAGCTTTCTTT.

The chain uses TRBV30 and TRBJ1-4; TRBD1 is a possible D gene (6 bases). The CDR3 totals 13 residues. V dropped 4 bases and J dropped 7 bases, with 13 bases sitting between them. CDR1 is GTSNPN, CDR2 SVGIG, per germline (reference sequence). Written as DNA, the CDR3 is TGTGCCTGGAACGCTGGGGGGGCTGAAAAACTGTTTTTT. Residues: CAWNAGGAEKLFF.